The clone carrying this T cell receptor beta chain was picked up one time. Isolated RNA was reverse transcribed into cDNA used as the sequencing template. Repertoires were generated with immunoSEQ multiplex PCR, while TCRdb's copy carries only in-frame clones and drops some. The sample lists 100,000 to 130,000 clones, approximately 59% occurring once. This sample stems from a study of CD8+ T cells in alopecia areata. Germline CDR1 is SEHNR and CDR2 is FQNEAQ (reference sequence). The CDR3 sequence is 16 residues long. V lost 0 bases, J lost 5 bases, and 16 bases lay in between. The sequence came from a human donor in good health. The chain recombines TRBV7-9 with TRBJ2-5; D is ambiguous. Sequencing was done on a sample of CD8+ T cells sorted from blood. The CDR3 region is CASSLAKELTTETQYF. CDR3 nucleotide sequence: TGTGCCAGCAGCTTAGCGAAGGAGCTAACTACCGAGACCCAGTACTTC. Supplemented by reference TRBV7-9 and TRBJ2-5, the full variable domain reads DTGVSQNPRHKITKRGQNVTFRCDPISEHNRLYWYRQTLGQGPEFLTYFQNEAQLEKSRLLSDRFSAERPKGSFSTLEIQRTEQGDSAMYLCASSLAKELTTETQYFGPGTRLLVL.